The sequence of this T cell receptor (beta chain) was determined in a study of monozygotic twins with inflammatory bowel disease. As to this clonotype: The antigen remains unidentified.

Per germline, CDR1 SGHRS and CDR2 YFSETQ. The CDR3 spans 15 residues. General study findings and limits: Among IBD patients, TCRbeta diversity (inverse Simpson) was lower than in healthy co-twins. Fewer shared clonotypes with others were found in IBD patients than in healthy twins, especially with disease activity. Distinguishing T cell subtypes was not possible.

Nested amplification of TCRalpha and TCRbeta cDNA involved two PCRs of approximately 17 and 9 cycles. Reanalyzing the 5' RACE reads, TCRdb keeps one entry per CDR3 protein, without DNA. The sample's table shows 300,000 to 400,000 distinct CDR3 sequences. The chain couples TRBV5-1 to TRBJ2-7. The sequence was collected from a human donor with ulcerative colitis or Crohn's disease, or a healthy co-twin of an affected twin (not recorded which). The sequenced sample consisted of blood. The CDR3: CASSLVTDGSYEQYF.